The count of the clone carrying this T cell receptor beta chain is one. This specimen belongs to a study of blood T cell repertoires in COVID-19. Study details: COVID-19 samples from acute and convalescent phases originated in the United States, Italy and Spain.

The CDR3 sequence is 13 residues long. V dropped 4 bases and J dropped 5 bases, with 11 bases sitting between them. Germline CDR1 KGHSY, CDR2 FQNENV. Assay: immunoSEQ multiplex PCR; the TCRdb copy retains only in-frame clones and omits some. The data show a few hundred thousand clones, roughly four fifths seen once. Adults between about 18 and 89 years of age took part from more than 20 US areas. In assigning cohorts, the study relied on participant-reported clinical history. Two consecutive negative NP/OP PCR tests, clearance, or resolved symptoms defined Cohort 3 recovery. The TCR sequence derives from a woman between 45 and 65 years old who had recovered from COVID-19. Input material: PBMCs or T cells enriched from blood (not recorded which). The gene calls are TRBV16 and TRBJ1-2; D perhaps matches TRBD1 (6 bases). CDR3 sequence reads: CASSPSDSYGYTF. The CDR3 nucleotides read TGTGCCAGCAGCCCATCGGACAGTTATGGCTACACCTTC.